The 9 T cell receptor beta chains below all came from one sample that was sequenced in a study of control samples from healthy donors and cancer patients (dated by TCRdb to 2018 to 2021). The protocol used for the library was the immunoSEQ multiplex PCR assay. Entries here come from immuneACCESS through TCRdb and include only in-frame sequences with V and J called. Some clones fail to appear in such tables; in the studies checked, an unresolved V gene covers under half of the shortfall, and the cause of the remainder is unknown. The sample profile shows approximately 10,000 clones; about nine tenths of them were found once. The biggest ten clones account for about a fifth of the sample. Sequenced input: PBMCs. The source is a man in his sixties with colorectal cancer.

V and J are TRBV6-2 or TRBV6-3 and TRBJ2-3; TRBD1 might be the D (5 bases). V lost 2 bases, J lost 4 bases, and 16 bases lay in between. This CDR3 comprises 16 residues. Germline values: CDR1 MNHEY, CDR2 SVGEGT. This chain's CDR3 is CASSYGGQGFADTQYF. CDR3 DNA sequence: TGTGCCAGCAGTTACGGTGGGCAGGGATTTGCAGATACGCAGTATTTT.

The genes are TRBV20-1 and TRBJ2-1; 10 nucleotides align to TRBD1. With V trimmed by 3 bases and J by 3 bases, 5 bases remained unmatched. Germline V gene sequence: CDR1 DFQATT, CDR2 SNEGSKA (reference sequence). The CDR3 has 15 amino acids. CDR3 protein: CSASKDRGYYNEQFF. DNA for the CDR3: TGCAGTGCTAGTAAGGACAGGGGGTACTACAATGAGCAGTTCTTC.

This chain uses TRBV7-6 with TRBJ2-5; 8 positions match TRBD2. Germline V gene lookup returns CDR1 SGHVS and CDR2 FNYEAQ. CDR3 size: 15 residues. Trimming cost V 3 bases and J 9 bases; bases outside gene matches: 12. CDR3 nucleotides: TGTGCCAGCAGCTTCGGAAGCGGGGGCCAAGTGGCCCAGTACTTC. Protein: CASSFGSGGQVAQYF.

V usage is TRBV19 and J usage is TRBJ2-3; either TRBD1 or TRBD2 may supply D (5 bases each). This CDR3 has 15 amino acids. With 6 bases removed from V and 4 bases from J, the gap between germline ends came to 17 bases. CDR1 is LNHDA and CDR2 is SQIVND in the germline V gene (reference sequence). The CDR3 DNA is TGTGCCAGTAGGGGAGCAGGGAAATCAGCAGATACGCAGTATTTT. Its translation: CASRGAGKSADTQYF.

This chain uses TRBV5-1 with TRBJ2-3, with unresolved D. This CDR3 contains 14 residues. Germline V gene data show CDR1 as SGHRS and CDR2 as YFSETQ. The V gene lost 4 bases and the J gene lost 4 bases, with 13 bases spanning the gap. CDR3 in DNA: TGCGCCAGCAGCGGTGGCTACGGTCCAGATACGCAGTATTTT. Protein sequence: CASSGGYGPDTQYF.

This rearrangement joins TRBV9 to TRBJ2-3; TRBD2 agrees at 8 bases. With V trimmed by 0 bases and J by 5 bases, 11 bases remained unmatched. Per germline, CDR1 SGDLS and CDR2 YYNGEE. The CDR3 loop spans 17 amino acids. The CDR3 is CASSVGSGALWGDTQYF. The CDR3 DNA is TGTGCCAGCAGCGTAGGTAGCGGGGCCCTATGGGGAGATACGCAGTATTTT.

On this clone: Its ends do not fully match the called genes, so a read error is possible. V and J are TRBV12-3 or TRBV12-4 and TRBJ1-1, with D unresolved. The CDR3 is 13 amino acids. The CDR3 is CASSFGLNIEAFF. The CDR3, as DNA: TGTGCCAGCAGTTTCGGGTTAAACATTGAAGCTTTCTTT.

The V gene is TRBV15, the J gene TRBJ2-1; D might be TRBD2 (6 bases). The V gene lost 1 base and the J gene lost 0 bases, with 13 bases spanning the gap. Germline CDR1 LNHNV, CDR2 YYDKDF (reference sequence). CDR3 length: 17 amino acids. CDR3: CATSRVNGGNSYNEQFF. The DNA of the CDR3 is TGTGCCACCAGCAGAGTAAACGGGGGTAACTCCTACAATGAGCAGTTCTTC.

J is TRBJ1-5 and V is TRBV28; D gene uncertain. The CDR3 runs to 13 residues. The V gene lost 2 bases and the J gene lost 6 bases, with 8 bases spanning the gap. Germline V lookup: CDR1 MDHEN, CDR2 SYDVKM. The DNA for the CDR3 is TGTGCCAGCAGTTTAGGGTTCGGTCAGCCCCAGCATTTT. Translating gives CASSLGFGQPQHF.